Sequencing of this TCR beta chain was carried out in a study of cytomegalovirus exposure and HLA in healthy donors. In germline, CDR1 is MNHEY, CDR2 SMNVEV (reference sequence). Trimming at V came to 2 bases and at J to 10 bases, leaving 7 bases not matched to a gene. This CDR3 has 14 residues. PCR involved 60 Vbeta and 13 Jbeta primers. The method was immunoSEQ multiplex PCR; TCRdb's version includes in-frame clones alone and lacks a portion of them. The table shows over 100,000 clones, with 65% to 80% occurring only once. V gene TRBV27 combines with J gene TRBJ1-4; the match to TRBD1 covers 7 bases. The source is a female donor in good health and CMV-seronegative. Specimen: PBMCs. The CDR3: CASSLTGTARKLFF. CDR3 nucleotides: TGTGCCAGCAGTTTAACCGGGACAGCGCGAAAACTGTTTTTT.